This T cell receptor beta chain comes out of a study of blood T cell repertoires in COVID-19. The CDR3 loop spans 15 amino acids. Germline V gene data show CDR1 as MNHEY and CDR2 as SVGAGI. Trimming removed 6 bases from V and 0 bases from J, with 12 bases in between. Repertoires were generated with immunoSEQ multiplex PCR, while TCRdb's copy carries only in-frame clones and drops some. The sample has about 200,000 clones, 80% seen once. This sequence originates from a middle-aged woman with acute COVID-19. Sequenced sample: PBMCs or T cells enriched from blood (not recorded which). V usage is TRBV6-5 and J usage is TRBJ2-1; D is undetermined. This chain's CDR3 is CASRPSRFSYNEQFF. CDR3 DNA sequence: TGTGCCAGCAGGCCCAGCAGGTTCTCCTACAATGAGCAGTTCTTC.